This T cell receptor (beta chain) originates from a study of CD8+ T cells in alopecia areata. Broader study findings: Between patients, shared TCR sequences were less clear than in mice. This was possibly due in part to HLA diversity in the patient population. Scalp lesions, especially in alopecia totalis/universalis, had higher clonality than normal scalp.

cDNA prepared by RNA extraction and subsequent reverse transcription served as the template for sequencing. The protocol was immunoSEQ multiplex PCR, while the TCRdb copy is restricted to in-frame clones and leaves out a portion. The table shows under 35,000 clones, with about 80% occurring only once. A note on this clone: Antigen specificity is unknown.

Researchers gathered lesional scalp punch biopsies and peripheral blood from patients with alopecia areata. A FACSAria was used to sort CD4+ and CD8+ T cells. These cells came from PBMCs. The V and J ends lost 3 bases and 3 bases respectively, with 15 bases between them. Germline V lookup: CDR1 GTSNPN, CDR2 SVGIG (reference sequence). CDR3 size: 14 residues. This clonotype was sampled from a human donor with alopecia areata. This sequence joins TRBV30 and TRBJ2-7, with D possibly called TRBD1 or TRBD2 (7 bases each). The specimen sequenced was NKG2D-low CD8+ T cells sorted from blood. The CDR3 loop is CAWRPSGTVYEQYF. CDR3 nucleotides: TGTGCCTGGAGACCGAGCGGGACAGTCTACGAGCAGTACTTC.